The T cell receptor beta chain under discussion was sequenced for a study of blood T cell repertoires in COVID-19. Study summary: PBMCs, B-cell-depleted T cells, or T cells were the source of the cDNA or gDNA that made up the material.

The CDR3 runs to 12 residues. The germline CDR1 and CDR2 sequences are SQVTM and ANQGSEA. Unmatched junction bases numbered 8, after V lost 6 bases and J lost 7 bases. Profiled with immunoSEQ multiplex PCR; TCRdb holds only in-frame clones, not every one. Of some 74,000 clones detected, roughly 86% appear once; the ten largest clones hold approximately 28%. Sequences were obtained from peripheral blood. The clonotype comes from a man in his forties or fifties with acute or convalescent COVID-19. V and J are TRBV29-1 and TRBJ2-7, with 8 bases fitting TRBD1. The CDR3 sequence: CSVGQGVREQYF. The CDR3 DNA reads TGCAGCGTAGGACAGGGAGTGAGGGAGCAGTACTTC.